The 30 T cell receptor beta chains in this list originate from one sample, sequenced in a study of cytomegalovirus exposure and HLA in healthy donors. Primers for the PCR totalled 60 Vbeta and 13 Jbeta. Sequenced by immunoSEQ multiplex PCR; TCRdb stores in-frame clones only, minus some. Among 130,000 or so clones, more than 65% were seen once, and the ten largest hold under 3%. Sequenced material: PBMCs. Receptors were obtained from a woman aged 18-35 years in good health and CMV-seropositive.

The chain carries TRBV7-9 and TRBJ2-7; 8 bases match TRBD2. V lost 1 base and J lost 1; bases outside the gene matches: 6. CDR1 SEHNR and CDR2 FQNEAQ come from the germline V gene (reference sequence). The CDR3 extends over 16 amino acids. In DNA, the CDR3 is TGTGCCAGCAGCTTAGTTGCGGGGGGTAAATCCTACGAGCAGTACTTC. Its protein product is CASSLVAGGKSYEQYF.

This clone was recorded only once. This chain connects TRBV9 to TRBJ2-7; possible D gene TRBD1, 5 bases. The CDR3 consists of 15 residues. In germline, CDR1 is SGDLS, CDR2 YYNGEE. Trimming shortened V by 0 bases and J by 0 bases, and 10 bases separated the two germline ends. DNA for the CDR3: TGTGCCAGCAGCGTAGCTGCAGGGTTCTCCTACGAGCAGTACTTC. This encodes CASSVAAGFSYEQYF.

The V call is TRBV7-9, the J call TRBJ1-6; D perhaps matches TRBD1 (6 bases). The germline V and J ends were trimmed by 1 base and 4 bases, with 14 bases remaining between them. The CDR3 has 17 amino acids. Looked up from germline, CDR1 is SEHNR and CDR2 is FQNEAQ (reference sequence). CDR3 amino acids: CASSLGLSGDYNSPLHF. CDR3 DNA: TGTGCCAGCAGCTTAGGGTTGTCAGGGGATTATAATTCACCCCTCCACTTT.

The rearrangement links TRBV5-1 to TRBJ2-7; 7 bases align to TRBD2. The germline gives CDR1 SGHRS, CDR2 YFSETQ. This CDR3 region has 16 residues. J lost 3 bases, V lost 0 bases, and 9 bases had no gene match. CDR3 amino acids: CASSLVGLEYGYEQYF. The CDR3 nucleotides read TGCGCCAGCAGCTTGGTTGGACTAGAGTACGGCTACGAGCAGTACTTC.

This clone was seen only once. The rearrangement joins TRBV5-1 to TRBJ2-7; tentative D call: TRBD1 (5 bases). Trimming removed 7 bases from V and 0 bases from J, with 14 bases in between. The germline V gene encodes CDR1 SGHRS and CDR2 YFSETQ. The CDR3 has 14 residues. The CDR3 DNA reads as TGCGCCAGCTGTTCAGACAGTACCTCCTACGAGCAGTACTTC. This translates into CASCSDSTSYEQYF.

The V gene is TRBV11-3, the J gene TRBJ1-4; a weak D match, TRBD1 (5 bases). V lost 2 bases, J lost 0 bases, and 13 bases lay in between. The length of the CDR3 is 17 residues. Germline lookup yields CDR1 SGHNT and CDR2 YENEEA. CDR3 in amino acids: CASSLPKGRATNEKLFF. The CDR3 DNA reads TGTGCCAGCAGCTTACCCAAGGGGAGGGCAACTAATGAAAAACTGTTTTTT.

The chain links TRBV2 to TRBJ2-2, with D possibly being TRBD1 (7 bases). The CDR3 is 16 amino acids. Trimming took 6 bases from V and 4 from J, leaving 18 bases between them. The germline V gene has CDR1 SNHLY and CDR2 FYNNEI. CDR3 loop: CASRGSRGASTGELFF. In DNA form, the CDR3 reads TGTGCCAGCAGGGGGAGCAGGGGGGCGAGCACCGGGGAGCTGTTTTTT.

V and J are TRBV6-5 and TRBJ1-3, with D perhaps TRBD1 (6 bases). The V end lost 5 bases, the J end lost 9 bases, and 8 bases lay between the germline ends. The germline gives CDR1 MNHEY, CDR2 SVGAGI. CDR3 length: 11 residues. For the CDR3, the DNA is TGTGCCAGCAGTCCCAGGGGCACCATATATTTT. Amino acid sequence: CASSPRGTIYF.

The V and J genes are TRBV29-1 and TRBJ2-5; TRBD2 might be the D (6 bases). V shed 4 bases and J shed 4 bases, with 16 bases lying between them. CDR3 length: 14 residues. Germline V lookup: CDR1 SQVTM, CDR2 ANQGSEA. The CDR3 is CSVGGGGTGETQYF. Here the CDR3 DNA reads TGCAGCGTTGGTGGTGGAGGGACTGGAGAGACCCAGTACTTC.

The chain has TRBV5-1 and TRBJ1-1, with 9 bases fitting TRBD1. The CDR3 length is 16 residues. Germline CDR1 SGHRS, CDR2 YFSETQ. The trim removed 2 bases at V and 3 bases at J, leaving 8 bases unmatched. CDR3 sequence (DNA): TGCGCCAGCAGCTTTGGTAGGACAGGGGATGACACTGAAGCTTTCTTT. Protein sequence: CASSFGRTGDDTEAFF.

The J gene is TRBJ2-1, the V gene TRBV10-3, with D maybe TRBD2 (6 bases). The germline V gene has CDR1 ENHRY and CDR2 SYGVKD. The CDR3 totals 13 residues. V was clipped by 6 bases and J by 8 bases, with 14 bases between them. The CDR3 sequence is CAIRPGGSDEQFF. For the CDR3, the DNA is TGTGCCATCAGGCCAGGAGGGAGTGATGAGCAGTTCTTC.

This clone occurred once. The V gene is TRBV9, the J gene TRBJ2-1, with a tentative D call TRBD2 (6 bases). Trimming stripped 3 bases from V and 3 bases from J, with 16 bases between. Per the germline V gene, CDR1 is SGDLS and CDR2 is YYNGEE. The CDR3 has 16 amino acids. The DNA of the CDR3 is TGTGCCAGCAGCGGGGTGTACGGGGGAAACTACAATGAGCAGTTCTTC. Protein product: CASSGVYGGNYNEQFF. Filled out from reference TRBV9 and TRBJ2-1, the complete variable domain reads DSGVTQTPKHLITATGQRVTLRCSPRSGDLSVYWYQQSLDQGLQFLIQYYNGEERAKGNILERFSAQQFPDLHSELNLSSLELGDSALYFCASSGVYGGNYNEQFFGPGTRLTVL.

This chain uses TRBV18 with TRBJ1-1; 7 nucleotides agree with TRBD1. There are 14 residues in the CDR3. Germline values: CDR1 KGHSH, CDR2 LQKENI. The V gene end was trimmed by 3 bases and the J gene end by 6 bases; junction bases not matched to a gene: 7. The DNA for the CDR3 is TGTGCCAGCTCACCCTCGGGACAGTCTCCTGAAGCTTTCTTT. It encodes CASSPSGQSPEAFF.

The chain couples TRBV28 to TRBJ1-1; D is uncertain. In germline, CDR1 is MDHEN, CDR2 SYDVKM. V was clipped by 7 bases and J by 0 bases, with 3 bases between them. The CDR3 length is 11 residues. The CDR3 nucleotides read TGTGCCAGCACCTTGAACACTGAAGCTTTCTTT. Amino acids: CASTLNTEAFF.

V is TRBV15 and J is TRBJ2-2; perhaps TRBD2 as D (5 bases). The V end was cut by 0 bases, the J end by 2 bases, with 13 bases between. Germline lookup yields CDR1 LNHNV and CDR2 YYDKDF (reference sequence). The CDR3 has 17 residues. The CDR3 DNA follows: TGTGCCACCAGCAGAGATGGCCGGGAAATAAACACCGGGGAGCTGTTTTTT. Translating it yields CATSRDGREINTGELFF.

This chain connects TRBV19 to TRBJ1-6; perhaps TRBD1 as D (5 bases). The germline gives CDR1 LNHDA, CDR2 SQIVND (reference sequence). The V gene lost 6 bases and the J gene lost 9 bases, with 18 bases spanning the gap. This CDR3 region has 15 residues. CDR3 sequence reads: CASSLGHPWVSPLHF. The CDR3 DNA reads TGTGCCAGTAGCCTTGGACACCCGTGGGTTTCACCCCTCCACTTT.

This sequence joins TRBV11-3 and TRBJ2-2; D gene unclear. The CDR3 covers 15 residues. The V end was cut by 5 bases, the J end by 6 bases, with 16 bases between. CDR1 is SGHNT and CDR2 is YENEEA in the germline V gene. The CDR3 spells CASSHPGSKPGELFF. Here the CDR3 DNA reads TGTGCCAGCAGCCACCCCGGGTCCAAGCCCGGGGAGCTGTTTTTT.

This chain uses TRBV27 with TRBJ1-4, with D possibly being TRBD1 (5 bases). CDR3 length: 14 amino acids. Trimming took 6 bases from V and 1 from J, leaving 9 bases between them. CDR1 is MNHEY and CDR2 is SMNVEV in the germline V gene (reference sequence). The CDR3 DNA follows: TGTGCCAGCAGGGAGACAGAAACTAATGAAAAACTGTTTTTT. Encoded protein: CASRETETNEKLFF.

This clone was picked up a small number of times. The rearrangement joins TRBV6-1 to TRBJ1-1; 9 positions match TRBD1. The CDR3 is made up of 14 amino acids. Germline values: CDR1 MNHNS, CDR2 SASEGT. With V trimmed by 7 bases and J by 10 bases, 13 bases remained unmatched. CDR3 in DNA: TGTGCCAGCAACGACAGGGGGGACCTATACGGAGCTTTCTTT. Its translation is CASNDRGDLYGAFF.

The J gene is TRBJ2-5, the V gene TRBV5-4, with D tentatively TRBD2 (7 bases). Germline CDR1 and CDR2: SGHNT and YYREEE (reference sequence). This CDR3 is 16 amino acids long. The V gene lost 3 bases and the J gene lost 4 bases, with 19 bases spanning the gap. The CDR3 protein is CASSWGAAGDGETQYF. The DNA for the CDR3 is TGTGCCAGCAGCTGGGGGGCGGCGGGGGATGGAGAGACCCAGTACTTC.

This clone came up once. The chain recombines TRBV5-6 with TRBJ2-5; a possible D gene is TRBD2 (5 bases). The J call may not be correct, given that the DNA end is closer to TRBJ2-7. Germline lookup yields CDR1 SGHDT and CDR2 YYEEEE. This CDR3 region has 16 residues. The CDR3 sequence: CASSFSSPLSSYEQYF. The CDR3 DNA reads as TGTGCCAGCAGCTTCTCTAGCCCCCTTAGCTCCTACGAGCAGTACTTC.

The chain recombines TRBV9 with TRBJ2-3; 9 bases fit TRBD2. With 3 bases clipped from V and 1 base from J, the junction kept 6 bases outside the gene matches. The CDR3 contains 16 residues. The germline V gene has CDR1 SGDLS and CDR2 YYNGEE. The DNA for the CDR3 is TGTGCCAGCAGCGGAGGGGCTAGCGGGGGCACAGATACGCAGTATTTT. Its translation is CASSGGASGGTDTQYF. Full variable domain (remainder filled in from reference TRBV9 and TRBJ2-3): DSGVTQTPKHLITATGQRVTLRCSPRSGDLSVYWYQQSLDQGLQFLIQYYNGEERAKGNILERFSAQQFPDLHSELNLSSLELGDSALYFCASSGGASGGTDTQYFGPGTRLTVL.

The chain has TRBV7-2 and TRBJ2-3; 12 bases line up with TRBD2. Germline-derived CDR1 and CDR2 are SGHTA and FQGNSA. J gave up 11 bases and V 3 bases, and 12 bases lay outside the gene matches. The CDR3 spans 16 residues. The CDR3 here is CASSFTSGGNKGWQYF. CDR3 in DNA: TGTGCCAGCAGCTTTACTAGCGGGGGGAATAAGGGTTGGCAGTATTTT.

This chain connects TRBV27 to TRBJ2-5, with 7 nucleotides matching TRBD2. V was pared by 3 bases and J by 4 bases, with 2 bases of the junction left unmatched. The CDR3 has 13 amino acids. CDR1 MNHEY and CDR2 SMNVEV come from the germline V gene (reference sequence). The CDR3 coding sequence is TGTGCCAGCAGTTTGTCTAGCGGAGAGACCCAGTACTTC. This encodes CASSLSSGETQYF.

In DNA form, the CDR3 reads TGTGCCAGCAGTGACTCCGAGGACTACAATGAGCAGTTCTTC. Translation: CASSDSEDYNEQFF. The chain recombines TRBV6-4 with TRBJ2-1, with D uncertain. Trimming left V 0 bases short and J 3 bases short, with 6 bases between. The CDR3 covers 14 residues. Germline loops: CDR1 MRHNA, CDR2 SNTAGT.

CDR3 nucleotides: TGTGCCAGCAGTGATGGGACAGGGTTAATTTCTGGCTCCTATAATTCACCCCTCCACTTT. Protein: CASSDGTGLISGSYNSPLHF. The genes are TRBV2 and TRBJ1-6, with 9 bases that match TRBD1. Trimming removed 3 bases from V and 0 bases from J; junction bases left unmatched: 12. There are 20 residues in the CDR3. Germline V lookup: CDR1 SNHLY, CDR2 FYNNEI.

The rearrangement joins TRBV7-7 to TRBJ2-2, with TRBD1 identical over 7 bases. This CDR3 comprises 17 residues. Germline CDR1 and CDR2: SSHAT and FNYEAQ (reference sequence). V shed 5 bases and J 0 bases; nucleotides not matched to a gene: 9. The CDR3 loop is CASSPFLGTANTGELFF. As DNA, the CDR3 is TGTGCCAGCAGCCCTTTTTTGGGGACAGCGAACACCGGGGAGCTGTTTTTT.

V usage is TRBV7-8 and J usage is TRBJ2-1, with 13 nucleotides matching TRBD2. The J segment lost 6 bases and the V segment lost 5 bases, leaving 7 bases of the junction unmatched. CDR1 and CDR2 from the germline V gene are SGHVS and FQNEAQ. The CDR3 is 16 residues long. Here the CDR3 DNA reads TGTGCCAGCAGCCCAGGACTAGCGGGGGTTCTCAATGAGCAGTTCTTC. Protein product: CASSPGLAGVLNEQFF.

This clone was detected only a few times. This chain uses TRBV7-6 with TRBJ2-7, with D perhaps TRBD2 (5 bases). The CDR3 has 13 amino acids. Trimming removed 4 bases at V and 9 bases at J, with 16 bases between. Germline values: CDR1 SGHVS, CDR2 FNYEAQ. The CDR3 spells CASSSPQKGRQYF. Here the CDR3 DNA reads TGTGCCAGCAGCTCCCCTCAAAAAGGGAGGCAGTACTTC. Filled out from reference TRBV7-6 and TRBJ2-7, the complete variable domain reads GAGVSQSPRYKVTKRGQDVALRCDPISGHVSLYWYRQALGQGPEFLTYFNYEAQQDKSGLPNDRFSAERPEGSISTLTIQRTEQRDSAMYRCASSSPQKGRQYFGPGTRLTVT.

The chain combines TRBV7-3 with TRBJ2-1, with D possibly TRBD2 on 7 matching bases. V was trimmed by 5 bases and J by 8 bases, leaving 19 bases between them. The CDR3 has 15 residues. From germline, CDR1 is SGHTA and CDR2 FQGTGA. The CDR3 is CASSLGGGQADEQFF. CDR3 in DNA: TGTGCCAGCAGCCTGGGGGGGGGCCAGGCCGATGAGCAGTTCTTC.